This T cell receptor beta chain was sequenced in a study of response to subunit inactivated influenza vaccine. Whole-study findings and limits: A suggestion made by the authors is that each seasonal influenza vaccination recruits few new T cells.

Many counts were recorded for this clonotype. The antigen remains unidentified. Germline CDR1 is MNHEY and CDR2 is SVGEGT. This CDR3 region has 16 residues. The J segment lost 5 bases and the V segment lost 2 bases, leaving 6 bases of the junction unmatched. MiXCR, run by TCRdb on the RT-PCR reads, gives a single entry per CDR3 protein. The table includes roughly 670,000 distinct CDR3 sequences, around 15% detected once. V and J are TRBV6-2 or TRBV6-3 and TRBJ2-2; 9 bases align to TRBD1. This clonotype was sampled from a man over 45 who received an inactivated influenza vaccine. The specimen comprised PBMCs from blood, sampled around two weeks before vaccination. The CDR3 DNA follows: TGTGCCAGCAGTTACGCCGGGACAGGGAGGACCGGGGAGCTGTTTTTT. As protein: CASSYAGTGRTGELFF.